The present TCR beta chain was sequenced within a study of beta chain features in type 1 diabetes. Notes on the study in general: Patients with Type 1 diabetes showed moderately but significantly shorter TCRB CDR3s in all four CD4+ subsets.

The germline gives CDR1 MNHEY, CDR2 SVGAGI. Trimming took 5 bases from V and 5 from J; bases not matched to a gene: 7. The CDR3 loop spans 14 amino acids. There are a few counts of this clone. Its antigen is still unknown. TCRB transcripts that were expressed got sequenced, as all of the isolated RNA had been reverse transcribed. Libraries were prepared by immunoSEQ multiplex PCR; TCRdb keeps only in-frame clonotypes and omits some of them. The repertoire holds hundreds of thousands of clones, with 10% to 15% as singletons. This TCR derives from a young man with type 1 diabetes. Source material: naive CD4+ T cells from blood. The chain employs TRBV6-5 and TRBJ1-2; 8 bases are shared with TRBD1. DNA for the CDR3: TGTGCCAGCAGTGGACAGGGATCGGTATATGGCTACACCTTC. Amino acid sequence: CASSGQGSVYGYTF.